The rows below give T cell receptor beta chains drawn from one sample of a study of cytomegalovirus exposure and HLA in healthy donors. TCRdb's copy holds only in-frame clones and misses some; the assay was immunoSEQ multiplex PCR. Of 250,000 or so clones listed, approximately 87% are singletons. The specimen sequenced was PBMCs. The receptors come from a human donor in good health. The CDR3 runs from the conserved cysteine through the conserved F or W. The D gene is left open where the match is weak. Only some rows state a clone size, as once, few, many or a class for expanded clones.

d_call,clone_size,v_call,j_call,cdr3_aa,cdr3_nt
TRBD1,.,TRBV19,TRBJ2-7,CASSDRAGQLDEQYF,TGTGCCAGTAGCGACAGGGCGGGTCAACTAGACGAGCAGTACTTC
.,.,TRBV7-3,TRBJ2-1,CASSLGSERSYNEQFF,TGTGCCAGCAGCTTGGGTAGCGAGCGCTCCTACAATGAGCAGTTCTTC
.,few,TRBV2,TRBJ1-1,CASSRSGPPGGAFF,TGTGCCAGCAGTAGATCCGGTCCCCCCGGGGGAGCTTTCTTT
.,.,TRBV19,TRBJ1-2,CASSDRDYGYTF,TGTGCCAGTAGTGACAGAGACTATGGCTACACCTTC
.,.,TRBV19,TRBJ1-1,CASSIGRQLGVGAFF,TGTGCCAGTAGTATAGGGAGACAGCTAGGGGTTGGAGCTTTCTTT
.,.,TRBV7-8,TRBJ2-1,CAGGGPGQAEQFF,TGTGCCGGAGGGGGCCCAGGGCAAGCAGAGCAGTTCTTC
TRBD2,.,TRBV6-5,TRBJ2-5,CASSPLAGGQETQYF,TGTGCCAGCAGTCCCCTAGCGGGAGGGCAAGAGACCCAGTACTTC
.,.,TRBV28,TRBJ2-7,CASRGRQNAYEQYF,TGTGCCAGCAGGGGTAGACAGAATGCCTACGAGCAGTACTTC
.,.,TRBV4-1,TRBJ2-4,CASSQAGLTDIQYF,TGCGCCAGCAGCCAAGCTGGTCTAACAGACATTCAGTACTTC
TRBD1,.,TRBV18,TRBJ1-2,CASSPTGTGGRIRDYGYTF,TGTGCCAGCTCACCTACCGGGACAGGGGGCCGGATTCGTGACTATGGCTACACCTTC
TRBD2,.,TRBV30,TRBJ2-7,CAWSIAGASEQYF,TGTGCCTGGAGCATAGCGGGAGCGTCCGAGCAGTACTTC
.,.,TRBV6-5,TRBJ2-7,CASSSPGHHSYEQYF,TGTGCCAGCAGTTCGCCGGGACACCACTCCTACGAGCAGTACTTC
TRBD1,.,TRBV4-1,TRBJ1-2,CASSQANRGSGDYGYTF,TGCGCCAGCAGCCAAGCCAACAGGGGCTCCGGGGACTATGGCTACACCTTC
.,few,TRBV5-1,TRBJ2-7,CASSLASGAGVNEQYF,TGCGCCAGCAGCTTGGCCTCCGGGGCAGGGGTGAACGAGCAGTACTTC
.,.,TRBV7-9,TRBJ2-7,CASSIGQGINEQYF,TGTGCCAGCAGCATTGGGCAGGGGATAAACGAGCAGTACTTC